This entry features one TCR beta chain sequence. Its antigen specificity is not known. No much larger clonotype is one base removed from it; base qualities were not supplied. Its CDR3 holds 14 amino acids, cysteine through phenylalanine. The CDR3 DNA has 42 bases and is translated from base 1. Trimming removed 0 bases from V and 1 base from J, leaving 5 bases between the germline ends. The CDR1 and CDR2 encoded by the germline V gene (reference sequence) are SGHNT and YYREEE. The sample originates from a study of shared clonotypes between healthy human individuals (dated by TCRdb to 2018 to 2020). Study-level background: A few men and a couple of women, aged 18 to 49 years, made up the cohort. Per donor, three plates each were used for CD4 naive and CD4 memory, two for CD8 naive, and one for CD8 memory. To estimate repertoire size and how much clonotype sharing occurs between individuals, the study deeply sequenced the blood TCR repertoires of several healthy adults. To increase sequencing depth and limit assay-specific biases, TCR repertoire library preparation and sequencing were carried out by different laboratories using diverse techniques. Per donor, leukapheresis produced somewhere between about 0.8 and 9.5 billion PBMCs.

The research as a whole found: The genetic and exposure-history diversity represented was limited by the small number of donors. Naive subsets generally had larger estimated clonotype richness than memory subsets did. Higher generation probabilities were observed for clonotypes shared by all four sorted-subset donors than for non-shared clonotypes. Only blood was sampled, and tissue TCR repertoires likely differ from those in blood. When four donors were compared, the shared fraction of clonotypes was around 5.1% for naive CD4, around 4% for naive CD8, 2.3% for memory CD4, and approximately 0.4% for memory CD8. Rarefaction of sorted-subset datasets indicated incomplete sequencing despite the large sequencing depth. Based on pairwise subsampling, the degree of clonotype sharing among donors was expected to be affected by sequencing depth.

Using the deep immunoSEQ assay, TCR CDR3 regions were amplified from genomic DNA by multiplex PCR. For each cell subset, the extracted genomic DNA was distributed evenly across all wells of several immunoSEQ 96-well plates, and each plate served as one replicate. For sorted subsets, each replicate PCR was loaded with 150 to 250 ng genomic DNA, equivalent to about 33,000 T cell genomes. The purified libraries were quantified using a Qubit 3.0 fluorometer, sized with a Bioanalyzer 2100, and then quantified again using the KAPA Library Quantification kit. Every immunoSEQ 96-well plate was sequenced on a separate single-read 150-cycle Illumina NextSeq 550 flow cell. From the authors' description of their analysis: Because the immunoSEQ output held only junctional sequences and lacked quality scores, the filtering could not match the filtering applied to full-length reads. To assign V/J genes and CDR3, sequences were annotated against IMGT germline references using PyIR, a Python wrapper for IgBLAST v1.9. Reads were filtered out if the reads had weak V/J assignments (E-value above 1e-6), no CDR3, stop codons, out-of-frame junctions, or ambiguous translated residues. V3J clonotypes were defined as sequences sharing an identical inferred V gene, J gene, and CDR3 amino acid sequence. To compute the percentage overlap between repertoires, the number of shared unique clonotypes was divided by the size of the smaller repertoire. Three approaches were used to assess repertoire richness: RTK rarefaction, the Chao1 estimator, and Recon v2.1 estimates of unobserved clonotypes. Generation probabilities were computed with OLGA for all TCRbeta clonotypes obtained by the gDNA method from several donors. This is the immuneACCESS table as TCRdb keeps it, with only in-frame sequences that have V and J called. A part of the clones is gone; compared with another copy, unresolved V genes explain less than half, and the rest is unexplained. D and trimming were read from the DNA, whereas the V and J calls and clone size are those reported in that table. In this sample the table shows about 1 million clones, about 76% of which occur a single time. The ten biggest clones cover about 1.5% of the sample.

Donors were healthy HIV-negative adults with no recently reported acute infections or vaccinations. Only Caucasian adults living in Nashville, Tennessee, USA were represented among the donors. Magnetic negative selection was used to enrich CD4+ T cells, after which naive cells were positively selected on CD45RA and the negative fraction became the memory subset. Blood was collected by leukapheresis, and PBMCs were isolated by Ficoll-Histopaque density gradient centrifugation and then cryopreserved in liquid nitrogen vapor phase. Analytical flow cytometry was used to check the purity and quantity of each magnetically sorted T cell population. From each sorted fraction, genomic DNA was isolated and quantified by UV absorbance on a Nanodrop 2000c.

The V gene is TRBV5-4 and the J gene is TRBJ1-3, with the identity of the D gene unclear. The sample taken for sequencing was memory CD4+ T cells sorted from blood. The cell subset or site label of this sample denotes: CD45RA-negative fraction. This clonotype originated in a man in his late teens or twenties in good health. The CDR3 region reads CASSLGRSGNTIYF. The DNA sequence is TGTGCCAGCAGCTTGGGGAGATCTGGAAACACCATATATTTT.